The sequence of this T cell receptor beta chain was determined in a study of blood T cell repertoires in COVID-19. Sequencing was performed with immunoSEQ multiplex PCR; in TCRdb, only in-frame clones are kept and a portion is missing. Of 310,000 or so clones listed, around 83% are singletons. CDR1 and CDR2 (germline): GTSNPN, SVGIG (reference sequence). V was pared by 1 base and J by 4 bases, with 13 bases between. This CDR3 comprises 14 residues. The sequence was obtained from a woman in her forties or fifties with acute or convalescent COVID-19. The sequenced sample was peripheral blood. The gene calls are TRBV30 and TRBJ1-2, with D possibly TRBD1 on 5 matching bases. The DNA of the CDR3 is TGTGCCTGGAGTGCCCTGGAGGGGAGCTATGGCTACACCTTC. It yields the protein CAWSALEGSYGYTF.